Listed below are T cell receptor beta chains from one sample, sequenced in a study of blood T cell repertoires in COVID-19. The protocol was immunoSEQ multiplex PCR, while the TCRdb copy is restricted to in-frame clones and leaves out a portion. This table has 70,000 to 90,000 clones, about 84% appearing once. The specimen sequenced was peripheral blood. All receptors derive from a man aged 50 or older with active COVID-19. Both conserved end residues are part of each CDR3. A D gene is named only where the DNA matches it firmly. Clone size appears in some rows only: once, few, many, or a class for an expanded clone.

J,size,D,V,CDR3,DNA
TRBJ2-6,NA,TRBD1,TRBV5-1,CASSLPTGSVGANVLTF,TGCGCCAGCAGCTTACCGACAGGGTCCGTGGGGGCCAACGTCCTGACTTTC
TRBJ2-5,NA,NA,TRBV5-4,CASSLSGGAGETQYF,TGTGCCAGCAGCTTGAGTGGCGGGGCCGGAGAGACCCAGTACTTC
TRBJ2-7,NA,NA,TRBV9,CASSAGSSEDEQYF,TGTGCCAGCAGCGCCGGGTCTAGCGAGGACGAGCAGTACTTC
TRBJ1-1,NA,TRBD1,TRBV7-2,CASIIRTGGGTEAFF,TGTGCCAGCATTATAAGGACAGGGGGAGGCACTGAAGCTTTCTTT
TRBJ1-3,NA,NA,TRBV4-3,CASSIGETSGNTIYF,TGCGCCAGCAGCATTGGAGAGACCTCTGGAAACACCATATATTTT
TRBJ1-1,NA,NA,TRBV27,CASSSAGRNRNTEAFF,TGTGCCAGCAGTTCCGCGGGACGTAACAGGAACACTGAAGCTTTCTTT
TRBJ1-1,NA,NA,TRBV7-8,CASSFATGLNTEAFF,TGTGCCAGCAGCTTCGCCACAGGGTTGAACACTGAAGCTTTCTTT
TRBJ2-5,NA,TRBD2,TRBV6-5,CASALAGGETQYF,TGTGCCAGCGCGCTAGCGGGAGGGGAGACCCAGTACTTC
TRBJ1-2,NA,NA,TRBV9,CASTREVSANYGYTF,TGTGCCAGCACCAGGGAAGTGTCAGCTAACTATGGCTACACCTTC
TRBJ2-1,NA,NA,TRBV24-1,CATSIIRRGLDEQFF,TGTGCCACCAGTATCATTAGGCGCGGGCTAGATGAGCAGTTCTTC
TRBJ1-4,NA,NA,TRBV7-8,CASSLAPSRSTNEKLFF,TGTGCCAGCAGCTTAGCGCCCTCCAGGTCGACTAATGAAAAACTGTTTTTT
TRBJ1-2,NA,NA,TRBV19,CASKRNLNYGYTF,TGTGCCAGTAAACGTAACTTAAACTATGGCTACACCTTC
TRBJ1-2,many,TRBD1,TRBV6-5,CASSISNGQGRGYTF,TGTGCCAGCAGTATCTCAAACGGACAGGGGAGAGGCTACACCTTC
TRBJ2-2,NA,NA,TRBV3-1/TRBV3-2,CASSPGHRRITGELFF,TGTGCCAGCAGCCCCGGACACCGACGGATCACCGGGGAGCTGTTTTTT
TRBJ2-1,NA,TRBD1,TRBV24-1,CATSDPRQGTHEQFF,TGTGCCACCAGTGATCCTCGACAGGGCACCCATGAGCAGTTCTTC
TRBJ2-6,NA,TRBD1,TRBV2,CASRLLPGQGAEGANVLTF,TGTGCCAGCCGCCTACTCCCGGGACAGGGGGCAGAGGGGGCCAACGTCCTGACTTTC
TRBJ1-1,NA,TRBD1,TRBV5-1,CASSLAGGARTNTEAFF,TGCGCCAGCAGCTTAGCAGGGGGCGCGAGAACGAACACTGAAGCTTTCTTT
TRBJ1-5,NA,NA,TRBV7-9,CASSLGAGTIGNQPQHF,TGTGCCAGCAGCTTAGGGGCCGGGACAATCGGCAATCAGCCCCAGCATTTT
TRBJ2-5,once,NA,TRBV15,CATSSQLEETQYF,TGTGCCACCAGCAGCCAATTAGAAGAGACCCAGTACTTC
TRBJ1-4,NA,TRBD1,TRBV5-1,CASSLGGTGSEKLFF,TGCGCCAGCAGCTTGGGCGGGACAGGGAGTGAAAAACTGTTTTTT
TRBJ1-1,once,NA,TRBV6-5,CASSFDRSSNTEAFF,TGTGCCAGCAGTTTCGACAGGAGCTCGAACACTGAAGCTTTCTTT
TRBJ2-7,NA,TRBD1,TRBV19,CASSIVGTGPYEQYF,TGTGCCAGTAGTATTGTCGGGACAGGGCCGTACGAGCAGTACTTC
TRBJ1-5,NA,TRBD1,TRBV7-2,CASSYDRGGSNQPQHF,TGTGCCAGCAGTTACGACAGGGGCGGATCCAATCAGCCCCAGCATTTT
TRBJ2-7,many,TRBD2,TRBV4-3,CASSQDVTSGIYEQYF,TGCGCCAGCAGCCAAGATGTGACTAGCGGGATCTACGAGCAGTACTTC
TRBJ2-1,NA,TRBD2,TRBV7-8,CASSYSGGRGEFF,TGTGCCAGCAGCTATAGCGGGGGGAGGGGTGAGTTCTTC
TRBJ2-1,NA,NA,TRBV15,CATSRVWDVRDILFDEQFF,TGTGCCACCAGCAGAGTTTGGGACGTAAGGGACATCCTTTTTGATGAGCAGTTCTTC
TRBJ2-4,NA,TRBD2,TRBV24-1,CATSDSGTSVKNIQYF,TGTGCCACCAGTGACTCCGGGACTAGCGTCAAAAACATTCAGTACTTC
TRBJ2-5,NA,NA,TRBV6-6,CASSPIWGPDMETQYF,TGTGCCAGCAGCCCGATTTGGGGTCCGGACATGGAGACCCAGTACTTC
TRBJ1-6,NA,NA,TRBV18,CASSPTRQFRVSYNSPLHF,TGTGCCAGCTCACCAACCAGACAGTTCCGGGTCTCCTATAATTCACCCCTCCACTTT
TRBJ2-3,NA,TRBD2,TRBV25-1,CASSERSRTRDTQYF,TGTGCCAGCAGTGAACGATCCCGGACTAGGGACACGCAGTATTTT
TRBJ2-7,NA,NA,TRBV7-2,CASSAYRASSYEQYF,TGTGCCAGCAGCGCGTACAGGGCCTCCTCCTACGAGCAGTACTTC
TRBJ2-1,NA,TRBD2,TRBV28,CASSLELAGRGEQFF,TGTGCCAGCAGTTTAGAACTAGCGGGCCGTGGTGAGCAGTTCTTC
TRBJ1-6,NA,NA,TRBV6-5,CASSYSGGLESPLHF,TGTGCCAGCAGTTACTCCGGGGGTTTGGAATCACCCCTCCACTTT
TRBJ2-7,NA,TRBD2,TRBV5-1,CASSLGSGGASEQYF,TGCGCCAGCAGCTTGGGTAGCGGGGGGGCCAGCGAGCAGTACTTC